This T cell receptor (beta chain) comes out of a study of T-cell reconstitution after alpha-beta-depleted transplantation in children. Preparing the TCRbeta library involved the use of unique molecular identifiers. TCRdb called the PCR reads again in MiXCR, with one record for every CDR3 protein. The table records about 590,000 distinct CDR3 sequences, around 13% of them present only once. As regards this clonotype: The antigen is not known.

Germline V CDR1 and CDR2: GTSNPN, SVGIG (reference sequence). Between the trimmed V and J ends, which lost 2 bases and 8 bases, there was a span of 9 bases. The CDR3 is 11 residues long. Study-level results: Reportedly, only several hundred clones from non-depleted graft cells drove alpha-beta T-cell counts at about two months. From newly produced T cells came most of the T-cell counts and diversity one year after transplant. Where some patients showed high TCRbeta diversity at day 60, it came from recipient T cells and thymic progenitors that had survived.

The receptor comes from a male patient aged 5 to 17 who had a stem cell transplant for acute myeloid leukemia, so the T cells may come from the graft donor. This chain connects TRBV30 to TRBJ1-1; no clear D. This specimen was PBMCs, mostly from graft donor cells, taken 360 days after TCRalphabeta/CD19-depleted stem cell transplant. CDR3 in amino acids: CAWSPREEAFF. As DNA, the CDR3 is TGTGCCTGGAGTCCCCGCGAAGAAGCTTTCTTT. Based on the CDR3 plus reference TRBV30 and TRBJ1-1, the full variable domain is SQTIHQWPATLVQPVGSPLSLECTVEGTSNPNLYWYRQAAGRGLQLLFYSVGIGQISSEVPQNLSASRPQDRQFILSSKKLLLSDSGFYLCAWSPREEAFFGQGTRLTVV.